This TCR beta chain was recorded in a study of regulatory T cells in long-lasting Graves disease. Time point of the sample: newly diagnosed GD, antithyroid drugs for less than 3 months. PBMCs provided the RNA from which the TCR library was made. This clonotype was picked up many times. Its antigen is currently unknown. CDR3 length: 16 amino acids. The V segment lost 10 bases and the J segment 0 bases; nucleotides outside the gene matches: 12. Researchers made TCR beta libraries by using iRepertoire HTBI primers and running Arm-PCR on CDR3 regions. One entry per CDR3 protein results from TCRdb running MiXCR on the multiplex PCR reads. Among about 540,000 distinct CDR3 sequences listed, roughly 13% were seen once. Study observations and caveats: Sample size was small, which may have lowered accuracy. Blood alone, not thyroid tissue, was studied.

These sequences were also reported in another study, on T cells in Graves' hyperthyroidism and ophthalmopathy. That study reports: Using the HTBI primer set, a first-round RT-PCR was run on the TCR CDR3. In validation, the model predicted ophthalmopathy. These predictions came a median about 6.5 months before onset.

The source material was peripheral blood mononuclear cells (PBMCs), sampled at new diagnosis, from a patient treated with antithyroid drugs. The rearrangement uses TRBV12-3 or TRBV12-4 and TRBJ2-3; TRBD2 matches 8 bases. This clonotype was sampled from a man aged 30 to 45 with Graves disease. In DNA form, the CDR3 reads TGTGCCACCCAGACCCGGGGGGGCGAAAGCACAGATACGCAGTATTTT. It codes for CATQTRGGESTDTQYF.